This entry is about one T cell receptor beta chain. Its target is not known. Isolated RNA was reverse transcribed into cDNA used as the sequencing template. The method was immunoSEQ multiplex PCR; TCRdb's version includes in-frame clones alone and lacks a portion of them. The top ten hold about 15% of the sample, which has about 150,000 clones, about 87% seen once. The sample belongs to a study of CD8+ T cells in alopecia areata. Study background: People stayed on tofacitinib for 6 to 18 months, then stopped the drug for 6 months.

The CDR3 has 10 residues. Germline assignment: CDR1 LNHDA and CDR2 SQIVND (reference sequence). V was shortened by 7 bases and J by 10 bases, with 8 bases between the two germline ends. Study-wide findings and caveats: Affected lesional scalp, above all in alopecia totalis/universalis, was more clonal than normal scalp.

In alopecia areata patients, both lesional scalp punch biopsies and peripheral blood were collected. From PBMCs, CD4+ and CD8+ T cells were sorted. The clonotype was recovered from a human donor with alopecia areata. The sample in question was CD8+ T cells sorted from blood, obtained at week 0. The rearrangement uses TRBV19 and TRBJ2-1; D is uncertain. The CDR3 nucleotides read TGTGCCAGTAAAGGGAACGAGCAGTTCTTC. It is translated as CASKGNEQFF.